The rows below give T cell receptor beta chains drawn from one sample of a study of blood T cell repertoires in COVID-19. Only in-frame clones appear in the TCRdb table, and some are missing; sequencing was by immunoSEQ multiplex PCR. The profile covers 200,000 to 250,000 clones, with around 90% appearing a single time and about 14% taken by the ten largest. The source material was PBMCs or T cells enriched from blood (not recorded which). The source is a man between 25 and 39 years old who had been exposed to COVID-19. Both conserved end residues are part of each CDR3. D genes are given only for firm matches. Clone sizes are given selectively: once, few, many, or a class where the clone is expanded.

CDR3 length | J gene | clone size | D gene | V gene | CDR3 DNA | CDR3 protein
17 | TRBJ1-4 | - | - | TRBV24-1 | TGTGCCACCAGTGACCTCAGGGAAGGTACTCCTCCATCCAATCTGTTTTTT | CATSDLREGTPPSNLFF
12 | TRBJ1-2 | - | - | TRBV19 | TGTGCCAGTAGCCTTAACTCCTATGGCTACACCTTC | CASSLNSYGYTF
15 | TRBJ2-1 | - | TRBD2 | TRBV5-1 | TGCGCCAGCAGCTCGGGACTAGCGGATGGTAATGAGCAGTTCTTC | CASSSGLADGNEQFF
17 | TRBJ1-5 | - | TRBD1 | TRBV11-3 | TGTGCCAGCAGCTTAGCCAGGGGGCGCTGGTTGAATCAGCCCCAGCATTTT | CASSLARGRWLNQPQHF
14 | TRBJ2-5 | - | TRBD2 | TRBV18 | TGTGCCAGCTCACCAGGGGTAGCGGGAGAGACCCAGTACTTC | CASSPGVAGETQYF
15 | TRBJ2-7 | - | - | TRBV5-1 | TGCGCCAGCAGCTCAAAACCGGGTCAACCATACGAGCAGTACTTC | CASSSKPGQPYEQYF
13 | TRBJ2-1 | - | TRBD2 | TRBV9 | TGTGCCAGCAGCGCCTGGACTAGCAATGAGCAGTTCTTC | CASSAWTSNEQFF
14 | TRBJ2-7 | - | - | TRBV6-1 | TGTGCCAGCAGTGAAGCCGCGACTGGGTACGAGCAGTACTTC | CASSEAATGYEQYF
15 | TRBJ2-5 | once | TRBD2 | TRBV11-1 | TGTGCCAGCAGCTTAGAAGCGGGGGCCCTCGGGACCCAGTACTTC | CASSLEAGALGTQYF
16 | TRBJ1-5 | - | - | TRBV19 | TGTGCCAGTAGTCCTGGATTAGACAGAGGCAATCAGCCCCAGCATTTT | CASSPGLDRGNQPQHF
15 | TRBJ1-6 | - | - | TRBV9 | TGTGCCAGCAGCGTAGTAGGGCAGGGCAGGTCACCCCTCCACTTT | CASSVVGQGRSPLHF
14 | TRBJ2-2 | - | - | TRBV5-1 | TGCGCCAGCAGCTTGGCCATGGACAGAGGGGAGCTGTTTTTT | CASSLAMDRGELFF
16 | TRBJ2-5 | - | - | TRBV6-5 | TGTGCCAGCAGTTACTATCCCGGTTCCACCCAAGAGACCCAGTACTTC | CASSYYPGSTQETQYF
13 | TRBJ1-1 | - | - | TRBV7-9 | TGTGCCAGCAGCTACGGACAGCTCACTGAAGCTTTCTTT | CASSYGQLTEAFF
19 | TRBJ2-3 | - | TRBD2 | TRBV4-3 | TGCGCCAGCAGCCAAGATTGGACTAGCGGGGTTCCTAGCACAGATACGCAGTATTTT | CASSQDWTSGVPSTDTQYF
14 | TRBJ1-2 | - | - | TRBV30 | TGTGCCTGGAGGCGGGGTGTGGCTAACTATGGCTACACCTTC | CAWRRGVANYGYTF
15 | TRBJ2-5 | - | TRBD2 | TRBV30 | TGTGCCTGGAGTGCCGGGACTAGCGCCCGAGAGACCCAGTACTTC | CAWSAGTSARETQYF
13 | TRBJ2-7 | - | - | TRBV4-1 | TGCGCCAGCAGCCAAACAGTTAACTACGAGCAGTACTTC | CASSQTVNYEQYF
13 | TRBJ2-5 | - | - | TRBV3-1/TRBV3-2 | TGTGCCAGCAGCCAACCAGGGCGAGAGACCCAGTACTTC | CASSQPGRETQYF
12 | TRBJ1-2 | - | TRBD1 | TRBV6-5 | TGTGCCAGCAACGACAGGGTACGGGGCTACACCTTC | CASNDRVRGYTF
17 | TRBJ2-3 | - | - | TRBV24-1 | TGTGCCACCAGTGATTTGTATCGTGGGACTAGCACAGATACGCAGTATTTT | CATSDLYRGTSTDTQYF
13 | TRBJ2-1 | - | - | TRBV12-3/TRBV12-4 | TGTGCCAGCAGTTTCCTCGAGGGATATGAGCAGTTCTTC | CASSFLEGYEQFF
17 | TRBJ2-1 | - | - | TRBV9 | TGTGCCAGCAGCGTGACTATGGGACATGGGTATGAGAATGAGCAGTTCTTC | CASSVTMGHGYENEQFF
15 | TRBJ2-3 | - | - | TRBV7-6 | TGTGCCAGCAGCCACATCCCCGAAGGCACAGATACGCAGTATTTT | CASSHIPEGTDTQYF
15 | TRBJ1-5 | - | - | TRBV6-5 | TGTGCCAGCAGCCGTGACAGGCTCGATGGTCAGCCCCAGCATTTT | CASSRDRLDGQPQHF
19 | TRBJ1-5 | - | - | TRBV24-1 | TGTGCCACTCCCCCCCTCCCGAGTTATAACAGGAGAATGAGTCAGCCCCAGCATTTT | CATPPLPSYNRRMSQPQHF
14 | TRBJ1-3 | - | - | TRBV6-5 | TGTGCCAGCACCCTGTCCTCGGGGGGAAACACCATATATTTT | CASTLSSGGNTIYF
14 | TRBJ2-1 | - | - | TRBV11-3 | TGTGCCAGCAGCTTGTCGCAGGGGTACAATGAGCAGTTCTTC | CASSLSQGYNEQFF
16 | TRBJ2-6 | - | TRBD1 | TRBV5-1 | TGCGCCAGCACTGGACAGGGATGGGCTGGGGCCAACGTCCTGACTTTC | CASTGQGWAGANVLTF
13 | TRBJ1-1 | - | - | TRBV4-3 | TGCGCCAGCAGCCAAGATTCCGGGTCTGAAGCTTTCTTT | CASSQDSGSEAFF
11 | TRBJ2-7 | - | - | TRBV19 | TGCGCGGCAGGGGATTACCACGAGCAGTACTTC | CAAGDYHEQYF
13 | TRBJ2-1 | - | TRBD2 | TRBV2 | TGTGCCAGCAGAGGGACTACCTACAATGAGCAGTTCTTC | CASRGTTYNEQFF
18 | TRBJ2-3 | - | TRBD2 | TRBV7-2 | TGTGCCAGCAGCTCCTCCCCCCGGATACTGGAAAGGGAGGGTACGCAGTATTTT | CASSSSPRILEREGTQYF
11 | TRBJ1-1 | - | - | TRBV25-1 | TGTGCCAGCAGTCAGGGTAACGAAGCTTTCTTT | CASSQGNEAFF
17 | TRBJ2-6 | few | TRBD2 | TRBV5-1 | TGCGCCAGCAGCGGGAGGGGCGGGAGCTCTGGGGCCAACGTCCTGACTTTC | CASSGRGGSSGANVLTF
15 | TRBJ1-4 | - | - | TRBV7-2 | TGTGCCAGCAGCTCGGGGGGCACAACTAATGAAAAACTGTTTTTT | CASSSGGTTNEKLFF
15 | TRBJ1-6 | - | - | TRBV5-6 | TGTGCCAGCCAAGAGGGGGTTAGGGATAATTCACCCCTCCACTTT | CASQEGVRDNSPLHF
12 | TRBJ2-1 | - | - | TRBV9 | TGTGCCAGCGGGGAGTCCTACAATGAGCAGTTCTTC | CASGESYNEQFF
18 | TRBJ2-5 | - | TRBD2 | TRBV7-9 | TGTGCCAGCAGCTCTTCCGGGACTAGCGGGGGGGCAACGGAGACCCAGTACTTC | CASSSSGTSGGATETQYF
15 | TRBJ2-3 | - | TRBD2 | TRBV9 | TGTGCCAGCAGCCGCCTAGCGGCTAGCACAGATACGCAGTATTTT | CASSRLAASTDTQYF
17 | TRBJ2-5 | - | TRBD2 | TRBV10-1 | TGCGCCAGCAGTGATATGACTAGCGGGGGTAACCAAGAGACCCAGTACTTC | CASSDMTSGGNQETQYF
14 | TRBJ1-2 | - | - | TRBV5-1 | TGCGCCAGCAGCCCGTTAGAGGGTAACTATGGCTACACCTTC | CASSPLEGNYGYTF
16 | TRBJ1-6 | - | - | TRBV5-1 | TGCGCCAGCAGCGACGGGTGGAGCTCCTATAATTCACCCCTCCACTTT | CASSDGWSSYNSPLHF
14 | TRBJ1-5 | - | - | TRBV6-1 | TGTGCCAGCAGTGAGGTGGGGGCCCTGTTGGCCCAGCATTTT | CASSEVGALLAQHF
16 | TRBJ2-3 | few | TRBD1 | TRBV5-1 | TGCGCCAGCAGCTTGTTTGAGGGGACAGTCACAGATACGCAGTATTTT | CASSLFEGTVTDTQYF
14 | TRBJ2-5 | - | - | TRBV19 | TGTGCCAGTAGGGGGAGAGCGGGTTTAGAGACCCAGTACTTC | CASRGRAGLETQYF
14 | TRBJ2-5 | - | - | TRBV20-1 | TGCAGTGCAAGTCGGGGTCAGTACCAAGAGACCCAGTACTTC | CSASRGQYQETQYF
15 | TRBJ2-1 | few | TRBD2 | TRBV5-1 | TGCGCCAGCAGCTTCGCGGCGGGGGGGGTCGGTGAGCAGTTCTTC | CASSFAAGGVGEQFF
14 | TRBJ1-2 | - | - | TRBV4-1 | TGCGCCAGCAGCCAAGAGGCCAGATCCTATGGCTACACCTTC | CASSQEARSYGYTF
20 | TRBJ2-2 | - | - | TRBV4-1 | TGCGCCAGCAGCCTCAAGATAGGTATGAGGACAGCCGCGAACACCGGGGAGCTGTTTTTT | CASSLKIGMRTAANTGELFF
12 | TRBJ2-7 | - | TRBD1 | TRBV10-2 | TGCGCCAGCAACAGGGGGGATTCCGAGCAGTACTTC | CASNRGDSEQYF
13 | TRBJ1-1 | once | - | TRBV2 | TGTGCCAGCACCGACGGGGGGAACACTGAAGCTTTCTTT | CASTDGGNTEAFF